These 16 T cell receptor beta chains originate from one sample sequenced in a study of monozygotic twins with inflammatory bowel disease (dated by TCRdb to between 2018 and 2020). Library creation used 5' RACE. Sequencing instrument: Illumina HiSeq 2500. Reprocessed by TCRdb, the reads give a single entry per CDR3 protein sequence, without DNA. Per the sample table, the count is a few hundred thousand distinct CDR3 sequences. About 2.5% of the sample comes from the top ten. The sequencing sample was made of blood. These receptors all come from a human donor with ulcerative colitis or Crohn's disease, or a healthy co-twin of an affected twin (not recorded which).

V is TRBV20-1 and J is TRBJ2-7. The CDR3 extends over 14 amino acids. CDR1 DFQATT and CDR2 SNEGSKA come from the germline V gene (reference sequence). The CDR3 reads CSASKSGRTYEQYF.

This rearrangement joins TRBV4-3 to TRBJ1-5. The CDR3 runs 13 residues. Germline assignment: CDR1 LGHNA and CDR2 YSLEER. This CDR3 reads CASSSDSHQPQHF.

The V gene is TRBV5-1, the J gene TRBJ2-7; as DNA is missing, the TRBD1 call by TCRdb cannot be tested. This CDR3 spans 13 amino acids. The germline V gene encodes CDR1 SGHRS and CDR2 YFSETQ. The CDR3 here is CASSSGQGAEQYF.

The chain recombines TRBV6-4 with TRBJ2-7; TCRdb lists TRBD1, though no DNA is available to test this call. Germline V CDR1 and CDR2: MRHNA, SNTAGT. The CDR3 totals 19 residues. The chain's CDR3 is CASSTYPGWAGGNSYEQYF.

The CDR3 loop is CAISDPGKRDLETQYF. The genes are TRBV10-3 and TRBJ2-5; the TCRdb D gene call, TRBD2, has no DNA to confirm it. Germline V CDR1 and CDR2: ENHRY, SYGVKD. There are 16 residues in the CDR3.

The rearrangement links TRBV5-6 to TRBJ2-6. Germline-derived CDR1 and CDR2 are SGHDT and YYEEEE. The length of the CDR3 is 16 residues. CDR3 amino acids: CASSLLTARGANVLTF.

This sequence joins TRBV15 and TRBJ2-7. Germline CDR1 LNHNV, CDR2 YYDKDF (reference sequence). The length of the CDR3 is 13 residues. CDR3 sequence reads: CATSRGISYEQYF.

This chain's CDR3 is CASSLVGQGAEAFF. The V call is TRBV5-1, the J call TRBJ1-1; TCRdb's D gene call, TRBD1, goes unchecked for lack of DNA. Germline V lookup: CDR1 SGHRS, CDR2 YFSETQ. This CDR3 is 14 amino acids long. Filled out from reference TRBV5-1 and TRBJ1-1, the complete variable domain reads KAGVTQTPRYLIKTRGQQVTLSCSPISGHRSVSWYQQTPGQGLQFLFEYFSETQRNKGNFPGRFSGRQFSNSRSEMNVSTLELGDSALYLCASSLVGQGAEAFFGQGTRLTVV.

CDR3 loop: CASSFSLAGEHEQFF. V usage is TRBV7-9 and J usage is TRBJ2-1; the TCRdb call, TRBD1, lacks DNA for checking. The germline V gene has CDR1 SEHNR and CDR2 FQNEAQ (reference sequence). This CDR3 region has 15 residues. Complete variable domain (other parts from reference TRBV7-9 and TRBJ2-1): DTGVSQNPRHKITKRGQNVTFRCDPISEHNRLYWYRQTLGQGPEFLTYFQNEAQLEKSRLLSDRFSAERPKGSFSTLEIQRTEQGDSAMYLCASSFSLAGEHEQFFGPGTRLTVL.

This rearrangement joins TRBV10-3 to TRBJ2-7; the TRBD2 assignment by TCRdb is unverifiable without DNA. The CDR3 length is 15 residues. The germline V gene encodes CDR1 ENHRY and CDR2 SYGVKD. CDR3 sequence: CAISESTGDFHEQYF.

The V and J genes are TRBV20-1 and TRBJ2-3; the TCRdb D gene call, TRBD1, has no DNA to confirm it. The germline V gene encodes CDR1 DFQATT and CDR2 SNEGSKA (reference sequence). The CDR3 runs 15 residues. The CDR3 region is CSASKAGESTDTQYF.

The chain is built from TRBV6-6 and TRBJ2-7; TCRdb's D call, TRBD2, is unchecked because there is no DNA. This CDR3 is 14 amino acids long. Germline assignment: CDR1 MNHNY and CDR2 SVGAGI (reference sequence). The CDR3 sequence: CASSSGDGRGGQYF.

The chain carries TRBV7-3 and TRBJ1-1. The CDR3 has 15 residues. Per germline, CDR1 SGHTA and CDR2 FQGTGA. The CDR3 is CASTLGQGGNTEAFF.

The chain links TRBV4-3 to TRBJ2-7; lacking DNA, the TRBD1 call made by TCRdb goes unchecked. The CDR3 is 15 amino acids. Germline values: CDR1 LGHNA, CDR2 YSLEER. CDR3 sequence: CASRTPGQQAYGQYF.

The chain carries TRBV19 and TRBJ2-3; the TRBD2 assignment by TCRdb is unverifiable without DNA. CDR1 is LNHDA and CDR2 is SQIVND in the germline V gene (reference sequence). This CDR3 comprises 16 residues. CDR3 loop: CASSIVGTSFPQEPYF.

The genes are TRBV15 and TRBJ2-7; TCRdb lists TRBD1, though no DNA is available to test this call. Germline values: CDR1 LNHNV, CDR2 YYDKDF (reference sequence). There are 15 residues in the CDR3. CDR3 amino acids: CATSRGQGTLYEQYF.